This T cell receptor (beta chain) was captured in a study of T cells in Graves' hyperthyroidism and ophthalmopathy. Germline V lookup: CDR1 MDHEN, CDR2 SYDVKM. The junction had 11 bases not matched to a gene; V was cut back by 5 bases and J by 11 bases. CDR3 length: 13 amino acids. Using RNA transcripts as the source, TCR beta CDR3 regions were amplified. Primed by the HTBI set, a first-round RT-PCR was run on the TCR CDR3. TCRdb reprocessed the multiplex PCR reads with MiXCR, giving one entry per CDR3 protein. The table lists about 130,000 distinct CDR3 sequences, 22% of them singletons. This TCR was sampled from a woman in her fifties or sixties with Graves' hyperthyroidism that later progressed to Graves' ophthalmopathy. The V gene is TRBV28, the J gene TRBJ1-1, with 7 bases that match TRBD1. The sample comprised blood. The DNA of the CDR3 is TGTGCCAGCAGTCTACCGACAGGGAGTGGGGCTTTCTTT. Its protein product is CASSLPTGSGAFF. Drawing the rest from reference TRBV28 and TRBJ1-1, the complete variable domain is DVKVTQSSRYLVKRTGEKVFLECVQDMDHENMFWYRQDPGLGLRLIYFSYDVKMKEKGDIPEGYSVSREKKERFSLILESASTNQTSMYLCASSLPTGSGAFFGQGTRLTVV.